This TCR beta chain was captured in a study of blood T cell repertoires in COVID-19. Across the whole study: Nucleic acid was either cDNA or gDNA, and it came from T cells, B-cell-depleted T cells, or PBMCs.

CDR1 and CDR2 (germline): SQVTM, ANQGSEA. The V gene lost 4 bases and the J gene lost 0 bases, with 16 bases spanning the gap. The CDR3 contains 16 residues. Only in-frame clones appear in the TCRdb table, and some are missing; sequencing was by immunoSEQ multiplex PCR. The data show roughly 80,000 clones, approximately 88% seen once. The material sequenced was peripheral blood. The receptor comes from a man aged 45-60 years with active COVID-19. The chain employs TRBV29-1 and TRBJ1-3, with D hard to call. Here the CDR3 reads CSVGHGSPSSGNTIYF. For the CDR3, the DNA is TGCAGCGTTGGCCACGGGTCTCCGAGCTCTGGAAACACCATATATTTT.